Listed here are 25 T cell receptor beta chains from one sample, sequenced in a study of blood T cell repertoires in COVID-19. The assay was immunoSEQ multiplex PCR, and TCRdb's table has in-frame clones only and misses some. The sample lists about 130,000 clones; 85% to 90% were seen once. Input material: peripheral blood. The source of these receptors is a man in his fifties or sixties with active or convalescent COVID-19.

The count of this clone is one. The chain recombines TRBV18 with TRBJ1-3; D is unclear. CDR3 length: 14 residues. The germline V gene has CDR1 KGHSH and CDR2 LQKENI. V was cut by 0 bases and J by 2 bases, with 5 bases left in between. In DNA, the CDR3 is TGTGCCAGCTCACCACCGTGGCCTGGAAACACCATATATTTT. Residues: CASSPPWPGNTIYF.

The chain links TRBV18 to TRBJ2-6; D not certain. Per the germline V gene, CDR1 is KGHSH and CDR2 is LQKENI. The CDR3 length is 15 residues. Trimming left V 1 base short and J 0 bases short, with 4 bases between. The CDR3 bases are TGTGCCAGCTCACCACTCAACTCTGGGGCCAACGTCCTGACTTTC. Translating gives CASSPLNSGANVLTF.

The CDR3 DNA sequence: TGTGCCAGCAGCTTCACCCCGGACAGGGGACGGTATGGCTACACCTTC. It is translated as CASSFTPDRGRYGYTF. V gene TRBV7-2 combines with J gene TRBJ1-2, with 9 nucleotides matching TRBD1. Trimming took 3 bases from V and 5 from J; bases not matched to a gene: 10. The CDR3 runs 16 residues. Germline V gene data show CDR1 as SGHTA and CDR2 as FQGNSA.

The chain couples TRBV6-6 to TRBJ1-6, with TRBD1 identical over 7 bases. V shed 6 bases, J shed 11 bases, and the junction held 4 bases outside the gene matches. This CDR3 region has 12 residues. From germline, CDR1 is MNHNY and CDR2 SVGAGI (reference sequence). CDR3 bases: TGTGCCAGCAGCCAGAGGGGGCCACCCCTCCACTTT. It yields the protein CASSQRGPPLHF.

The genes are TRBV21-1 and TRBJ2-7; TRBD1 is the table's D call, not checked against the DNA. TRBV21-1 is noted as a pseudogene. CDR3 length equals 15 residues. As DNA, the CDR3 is TGTGCCAGCAGCAGCCGGGACAGGGAGTCCTACGAGCAGTACTTC. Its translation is CASSSRDRESYEQYF.

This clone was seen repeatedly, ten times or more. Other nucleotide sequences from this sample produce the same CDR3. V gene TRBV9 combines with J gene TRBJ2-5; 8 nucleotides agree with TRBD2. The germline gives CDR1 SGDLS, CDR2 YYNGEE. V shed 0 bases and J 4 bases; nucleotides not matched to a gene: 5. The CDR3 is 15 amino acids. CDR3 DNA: TGTGCCAGCAGCGTAGCCGGGGCGGGGGGAGAGACCCAGTACTTC. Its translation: CASSVAGAGGETQYF.

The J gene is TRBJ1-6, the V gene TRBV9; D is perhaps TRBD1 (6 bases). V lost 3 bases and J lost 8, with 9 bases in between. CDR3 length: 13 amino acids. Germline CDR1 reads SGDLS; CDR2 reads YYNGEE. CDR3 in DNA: TGTGCCAGCAGCGCCAACAGGGATTCACCCCTCCACTTT. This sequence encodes CASSANRDSPLHF.

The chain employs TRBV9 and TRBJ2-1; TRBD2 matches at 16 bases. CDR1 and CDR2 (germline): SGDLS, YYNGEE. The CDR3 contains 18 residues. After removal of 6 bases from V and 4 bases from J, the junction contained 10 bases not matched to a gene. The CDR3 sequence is CASNPGLAGGNWYNEQFF. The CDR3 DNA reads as TGTGCCAGCAACCCGGGACTAGCGGGAGGGAACTGGTACAATGAGCAGTTCTTC.

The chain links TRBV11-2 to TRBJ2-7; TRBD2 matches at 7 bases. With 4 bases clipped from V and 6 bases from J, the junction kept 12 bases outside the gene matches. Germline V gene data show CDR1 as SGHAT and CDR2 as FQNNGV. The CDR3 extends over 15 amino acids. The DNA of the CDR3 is TGTGCCAGCAGCTCCCCGGGGAGGGAAGGACTCGAGCAGTACTTC. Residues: CASSSPGREGLEQYF. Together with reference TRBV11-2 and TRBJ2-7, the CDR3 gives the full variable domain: EAGVAQSPRYKIIEKRQSVAFWCNPISGHATLYWYQQILGQGPKLLIQFQNNGVVDDSQLPKDRFSAERLKGVDSTLKIQPAKLEDSAVYLCASSSPGREGLEQYFGPGTRLTVT.

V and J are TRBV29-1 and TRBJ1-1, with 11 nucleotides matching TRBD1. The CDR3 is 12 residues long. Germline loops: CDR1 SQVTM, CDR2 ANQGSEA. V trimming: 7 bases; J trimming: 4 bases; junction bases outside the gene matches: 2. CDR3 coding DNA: TGCAGCGGTGGACAGGGGGCCACTGAAGCTTTCTTT. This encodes CSGGQGATEAFF.

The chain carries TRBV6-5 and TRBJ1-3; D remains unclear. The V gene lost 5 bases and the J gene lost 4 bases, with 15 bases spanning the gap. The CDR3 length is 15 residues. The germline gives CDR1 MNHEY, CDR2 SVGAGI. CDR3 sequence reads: CASSMGTSRGNTIYF. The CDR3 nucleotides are TGTGCCAGCAGTATGGGCACCTCGAGAGGAAACACCATATATTTT.

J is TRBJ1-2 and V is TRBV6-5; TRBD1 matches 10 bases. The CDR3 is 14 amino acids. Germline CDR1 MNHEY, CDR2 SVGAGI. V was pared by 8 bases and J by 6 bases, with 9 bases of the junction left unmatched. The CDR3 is CASSDRGQEDGYTF. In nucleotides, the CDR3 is TGTGCCAGCTCCGACAGGGGGCAAGAAGATGGCTACACCTTC.

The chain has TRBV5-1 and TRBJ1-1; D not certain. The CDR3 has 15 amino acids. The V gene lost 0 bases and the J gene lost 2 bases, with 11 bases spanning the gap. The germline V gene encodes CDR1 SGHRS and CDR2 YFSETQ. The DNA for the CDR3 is TGCGCCAGCAGCTTGGCCGAGGGCAGAAACACTGAAGCTTTCTTT. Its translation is CASSLAEGRNTEAFF. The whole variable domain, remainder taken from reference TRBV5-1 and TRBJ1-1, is KAGVTQTPRYLIKTRGQQVTLSCSPISGHRSVSWYQQTPGQGLQFLFEYFSETQRNKGNFPGRFSGRQFSNSRSEMNVSTLELGDSALYLCASSLAEGRNTEAFFGQGTRLTVV.

The CDR3 loop is CASSQASPGGANTDTQYF. As DNA, the CDR3 is TGCGCCAGCAGCCAAGCCTCTCCAGGGGGCGCGAACACAGATACGCAGTATTTT. V gene TRBV4-3 combines with J gene TRBJ2-3, with 8 bases identical to TRBD1. V shed 1 base and J 2 bases; nucleotides not matched to a gene: 11. Germline values: CDR1 LGHNA, CDR2 YSLEER. This CDR3 spans 18 amino acids.

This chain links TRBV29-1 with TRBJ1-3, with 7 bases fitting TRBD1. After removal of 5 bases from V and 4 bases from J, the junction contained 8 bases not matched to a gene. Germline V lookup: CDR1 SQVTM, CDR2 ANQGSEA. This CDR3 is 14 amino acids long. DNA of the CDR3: TGCAGCGTTCTTAGAGACAGGGCCGGAAACACCATATATTTT. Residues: CSVLRDRAGNTIYF.

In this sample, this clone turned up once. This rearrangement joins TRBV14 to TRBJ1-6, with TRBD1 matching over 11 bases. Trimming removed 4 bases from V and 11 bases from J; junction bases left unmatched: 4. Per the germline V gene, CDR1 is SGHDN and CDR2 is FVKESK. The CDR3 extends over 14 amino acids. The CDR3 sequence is CASSRTGGLAPLHF. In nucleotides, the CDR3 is TGTGCCAGCAGCCGGACAGGGGGCTTGGCACCCCTCCACTTT.

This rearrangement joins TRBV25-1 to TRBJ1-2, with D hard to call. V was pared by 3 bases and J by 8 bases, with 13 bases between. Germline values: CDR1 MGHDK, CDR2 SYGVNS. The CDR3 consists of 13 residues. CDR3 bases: TGTGCCAGCAGTGACCGCTCGGCGCGGGGCTACACCTTC. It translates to CASSDRSARGYTF.

In DNA form, the CDR3 reads TGTGCCAGCAGCTTAGACAGGACTAGCGGGAGAAGACTAGCCAAAAACATTCAGTACTTC. It codes for CASSLDRTSGRRLAKNIQYF. V gene TRBV11-3 combines with J gene TRBJ2-4, with 13 bases that match TRBD2. J was trimmed by 0 bases and V by 0 bases; bases with no gene match: 8. The CDR3 spans 20 residues. Germline V lookup: CDR1 SGHNT, CDR2 YENEEA.

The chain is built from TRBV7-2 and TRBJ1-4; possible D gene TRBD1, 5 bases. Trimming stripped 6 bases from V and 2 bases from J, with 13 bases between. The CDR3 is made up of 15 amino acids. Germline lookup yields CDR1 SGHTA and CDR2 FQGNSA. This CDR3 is CASSTQGGTNEKLFF. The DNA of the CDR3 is TGTGCCAGCAGTACCCAGGGTGGGACTAATGAAAAACTGTTTTTT.

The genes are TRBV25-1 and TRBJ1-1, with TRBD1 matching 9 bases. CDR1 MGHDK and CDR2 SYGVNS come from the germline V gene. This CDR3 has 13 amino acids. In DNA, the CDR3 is TGTGCGGTTCGGACAGGGGCGAACACTGAAGCTTTCTTT. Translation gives CAVRTGANTEAFF.

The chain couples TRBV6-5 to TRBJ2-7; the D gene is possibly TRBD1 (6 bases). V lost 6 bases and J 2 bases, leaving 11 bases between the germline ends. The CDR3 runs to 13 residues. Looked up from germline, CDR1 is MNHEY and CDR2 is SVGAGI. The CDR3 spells CASRQGRAYEQYF. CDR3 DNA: TGTGCCAGCAGACAGGGTCGGGCCTACGAGCAGTACTTC.

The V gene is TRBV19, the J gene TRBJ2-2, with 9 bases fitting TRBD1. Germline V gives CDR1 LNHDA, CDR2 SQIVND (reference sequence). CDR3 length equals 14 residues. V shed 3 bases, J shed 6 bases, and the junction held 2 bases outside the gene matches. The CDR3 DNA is TGTGCCAGTAGTATTACAGGGGGCTCCGGGGAGCTGTTTTTT. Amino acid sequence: CASSITGGSGELFF.

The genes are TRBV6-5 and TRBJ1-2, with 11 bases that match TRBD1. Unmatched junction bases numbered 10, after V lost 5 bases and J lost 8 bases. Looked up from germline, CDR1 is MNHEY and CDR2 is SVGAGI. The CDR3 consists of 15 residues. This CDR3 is CASSKKGQGASGYTF. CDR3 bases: TGTGCCAGCAGTAAGAAAGGACAGGGGGCTTCCGGCTACACCTTC.

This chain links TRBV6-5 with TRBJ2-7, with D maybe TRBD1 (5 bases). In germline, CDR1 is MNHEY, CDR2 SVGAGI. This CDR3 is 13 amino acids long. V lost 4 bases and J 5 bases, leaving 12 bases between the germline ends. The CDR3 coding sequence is TGTGCCAGCAGTTCGAATCAGGGAAACGAGCAGTACTTC. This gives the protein CASSSNQGNEQYF.

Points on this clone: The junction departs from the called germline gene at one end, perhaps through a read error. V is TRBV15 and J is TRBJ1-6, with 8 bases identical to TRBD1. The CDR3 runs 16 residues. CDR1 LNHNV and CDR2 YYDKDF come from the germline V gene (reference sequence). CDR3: CATSNSFRGPNPPLHF. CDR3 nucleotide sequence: TGTGCCACCAGCAACTCCTTCAGGGGGCCTAATCCACCCCTCCACTTT.